Included here is one TCR beta chain sequence, with context. This sample stems from a study of cytotoxic CD8 clonotypes in ibrutinib-treated CLL. Study-level background: Collecting the response samples happened after a median roughly 13 months of treatment, with a range of 6 to 36.

The method was immunoSEQ multiplex PCR; TCRdb's version includes in-frame clones alone and lacks a portion of them. This table has around 140,000 clones, more than 75% appearing once. Roughly 1.8 micrograms of genomic DNA from cryopreserved PBMCs went into TCR beta libraries. The CDR3 consists of 16 residues. With V trimmed by 7 bases and J by 5 bases, 14 bases remained unmatched. The germline V gene has CDR1 LNHDA and CDR2 SQIVND (reference sequence). The rearrangement links TRBV19 to TRBJ1-2; 9 positions match TRBD1. This specimen consisted of PBMCs, obtained after 24 months of ibrutinib treatment. The TCR comes from a human donor with chronic lymphocytic leukemia. For the CDR3, the DNA is TGTGCCAGTAACCCACGGTGGGACAGGGATCGGTATGGCTACACCTTC. Its protein product is CASNPRWDRDRYGYTF.